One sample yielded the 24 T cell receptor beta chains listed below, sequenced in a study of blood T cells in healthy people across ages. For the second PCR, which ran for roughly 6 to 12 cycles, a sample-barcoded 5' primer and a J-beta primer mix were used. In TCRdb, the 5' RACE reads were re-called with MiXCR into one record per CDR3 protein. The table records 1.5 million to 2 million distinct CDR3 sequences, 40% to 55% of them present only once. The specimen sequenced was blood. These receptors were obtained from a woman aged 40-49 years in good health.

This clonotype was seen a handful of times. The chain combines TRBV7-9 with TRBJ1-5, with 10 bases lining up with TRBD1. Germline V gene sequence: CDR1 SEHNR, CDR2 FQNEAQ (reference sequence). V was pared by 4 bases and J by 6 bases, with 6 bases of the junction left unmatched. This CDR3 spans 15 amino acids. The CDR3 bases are TGTGCCAGCAGCTCCCCGGGACAGGGGATTCAGCCCCAGCATTTT. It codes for CASSSPGQGIQPQHF.

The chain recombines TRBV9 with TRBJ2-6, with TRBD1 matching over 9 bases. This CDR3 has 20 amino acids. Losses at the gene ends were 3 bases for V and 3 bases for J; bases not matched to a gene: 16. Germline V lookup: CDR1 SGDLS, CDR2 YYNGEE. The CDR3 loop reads CASSERTGATPLSGANVLTF. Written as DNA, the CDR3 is TGTGCCAGCAGCGAGCGGACAGGGGCGACCCCTCTTAGTGGGGCCAACGTCCTGACTTTC. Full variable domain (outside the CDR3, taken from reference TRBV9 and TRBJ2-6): DSGVTQTPKHLITATGQRVTLRCSPRSGDLSVYWYQQSLDQGLQFLIQYYNGEERAKGNILERFSAQQFPDLHSELNLSSLELGDSALYFCASSERTGATPLSGANVLTFGAGSRLTVL.

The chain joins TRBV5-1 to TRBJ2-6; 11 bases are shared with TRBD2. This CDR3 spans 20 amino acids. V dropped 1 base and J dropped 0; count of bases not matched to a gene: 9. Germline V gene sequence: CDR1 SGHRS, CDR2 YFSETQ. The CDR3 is CASSLLPSGGRSSGANVLTF. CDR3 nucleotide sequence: TGCGCCAGCAGCTTGCTTCCTAGCGGGGGGCGAAGCTCTGGGGCCAACGTCCTGACTTTC. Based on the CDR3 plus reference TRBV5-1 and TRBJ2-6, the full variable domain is KAGVTQTPRYLIKTRGQQVTLSCSPISGHRSVSWYQQTPGQGLQFLFEYFSETQRNKGNFPGRFSGRQFSNSRSEMNVSTLELGDSALYLCASSLLPSGGRSSGANVLTFGAGSRLTVL.

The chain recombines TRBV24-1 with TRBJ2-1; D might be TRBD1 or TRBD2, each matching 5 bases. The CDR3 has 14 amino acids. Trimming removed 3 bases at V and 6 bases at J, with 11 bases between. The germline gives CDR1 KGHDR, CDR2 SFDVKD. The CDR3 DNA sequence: TGTGCCACCAGTGATCACGGGACGACCAATGAGCAGTTCTTC. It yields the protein CATSDHGTTNEQFF.

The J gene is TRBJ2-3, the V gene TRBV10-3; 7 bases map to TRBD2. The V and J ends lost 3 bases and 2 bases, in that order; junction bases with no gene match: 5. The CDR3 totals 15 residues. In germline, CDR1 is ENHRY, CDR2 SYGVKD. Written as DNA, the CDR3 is TGTGCCATCAGTGATATGGGGGGGAACACAGATACGCAGTATTTT. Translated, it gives CAISDMGGNTDTQYF.

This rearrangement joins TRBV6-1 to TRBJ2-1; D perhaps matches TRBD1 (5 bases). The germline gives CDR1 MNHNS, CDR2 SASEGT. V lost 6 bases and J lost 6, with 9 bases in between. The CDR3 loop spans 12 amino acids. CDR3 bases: TGTGCCAGCAGGAAAGACAGCAATGAGCAGTTCTTC. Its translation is CASRKDSNEQFF.

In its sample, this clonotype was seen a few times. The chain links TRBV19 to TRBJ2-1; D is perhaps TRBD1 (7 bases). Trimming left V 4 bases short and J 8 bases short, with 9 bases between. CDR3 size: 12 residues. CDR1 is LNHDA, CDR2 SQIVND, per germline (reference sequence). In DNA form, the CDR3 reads TGTGCCAGTAGTACCAGGGGGGATGAGCAGTTCTTC. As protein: CASSTRGDEQFF.

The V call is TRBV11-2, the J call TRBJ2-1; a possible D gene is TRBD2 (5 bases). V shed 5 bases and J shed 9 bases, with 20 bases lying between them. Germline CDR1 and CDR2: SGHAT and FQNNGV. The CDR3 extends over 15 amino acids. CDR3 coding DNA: TGTGCCAGCAGCCTCCAAGCACAGCAGGCGGGTGAGCAGTTCTTC. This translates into CASSLQAQQAGEQFF.

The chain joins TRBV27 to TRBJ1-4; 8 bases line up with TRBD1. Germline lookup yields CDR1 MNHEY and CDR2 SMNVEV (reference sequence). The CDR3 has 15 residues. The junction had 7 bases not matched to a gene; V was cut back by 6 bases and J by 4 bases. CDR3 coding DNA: TGTGCCAGCAGGCCCCGGACAGGGCGTAATGAAAAACTGTTTTTT. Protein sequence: CASRPRTGRNEKLFF.

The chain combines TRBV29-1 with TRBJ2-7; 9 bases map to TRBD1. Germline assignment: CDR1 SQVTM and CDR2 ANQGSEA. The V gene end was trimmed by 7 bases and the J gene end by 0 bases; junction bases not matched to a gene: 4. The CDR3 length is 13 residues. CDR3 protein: CSAGTGSSYEQYF. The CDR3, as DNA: TGCAGCGCCGGGACAGGGAGCTCCTACGAGCAGTACTTC.

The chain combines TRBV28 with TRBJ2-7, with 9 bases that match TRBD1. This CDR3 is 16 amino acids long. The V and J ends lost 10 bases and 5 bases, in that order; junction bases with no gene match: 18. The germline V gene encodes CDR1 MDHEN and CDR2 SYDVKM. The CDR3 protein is CATEKGSGTGTHEQYF. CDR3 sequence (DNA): TGTGCCACCGAAAAAGGGTCCGGGACAGGGACCCACGAGCAGTACTTC. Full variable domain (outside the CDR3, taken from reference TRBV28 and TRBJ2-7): DVKVTQSSRYLVKRTGEKVFLECVQDMDHENMFWYRQDPGLGLRLIYFSYDVKMKEKGDIPEGYSVSREKKERFSLILESASTNQTSMYLCATEKGSGTGTHEQYFGPGTRLTVT.

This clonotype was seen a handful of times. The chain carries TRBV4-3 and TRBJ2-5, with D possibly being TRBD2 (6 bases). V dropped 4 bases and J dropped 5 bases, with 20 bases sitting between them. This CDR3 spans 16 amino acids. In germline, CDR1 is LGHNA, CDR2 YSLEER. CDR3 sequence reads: CASSPTGASVKETQYF. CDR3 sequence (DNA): TGCGCCAGCAGCCCAACTGGGGCTAGCGTGAAGGAGACCCAGTACTTC.

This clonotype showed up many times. The CDR3 reads CASSSRQVGSYEQYF. The CDR3 DNA reads TGTGCCAGCAGCTCCCGACAGGTTGGCTCCTACGAGCAGTACTTC. V gene TRBV7-2 combines with J gene TRBJ2-7; TRBD1 might be the D (6 bases). V was clipped by 4 bases and J by 0 bases, with 13 bases between them. The CDR3 is made up of 15 amino acids. Germline CDR1 reads SGHTA; CDR2 reads FQGNSA.

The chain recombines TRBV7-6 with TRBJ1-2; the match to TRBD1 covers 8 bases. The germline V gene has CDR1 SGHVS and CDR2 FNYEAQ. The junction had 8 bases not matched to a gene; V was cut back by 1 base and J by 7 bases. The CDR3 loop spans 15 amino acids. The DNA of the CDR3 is TGTGCCAGCAGCTTAGTGGCAGGGGGCGCTTCTGGCTACACCTTC. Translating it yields CASSLVAGGASGYTF.

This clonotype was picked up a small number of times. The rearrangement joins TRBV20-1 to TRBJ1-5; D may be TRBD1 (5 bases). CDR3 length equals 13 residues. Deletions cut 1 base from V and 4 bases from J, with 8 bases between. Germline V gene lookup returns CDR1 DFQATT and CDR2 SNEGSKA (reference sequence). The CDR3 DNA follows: TGCAGTGCTAGAGGACAGAAGAATCAGCCCCAGCATTTT. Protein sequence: CSARGQKNQPQHF.

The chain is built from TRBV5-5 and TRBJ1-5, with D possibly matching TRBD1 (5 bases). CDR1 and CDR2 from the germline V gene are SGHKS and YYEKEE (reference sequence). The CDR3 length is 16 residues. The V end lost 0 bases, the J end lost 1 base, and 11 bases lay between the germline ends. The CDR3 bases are TGTGCCAGCAGCTTGGTTGGGGGACGGAGCAATCAGCCCCAGCATTTT. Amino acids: CASSLVGGRSNQPQHF. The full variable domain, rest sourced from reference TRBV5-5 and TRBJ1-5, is DAGVTQSPTHLIKTRGQQVTLRCSPISGHKSVSWYQQVLGQGPQFIFQYYEKEERGRGNFPDRFSARQFPNYSSELNVNALLLGDSALYLCASSLVGGRSNQPQHFGDGTRLSIL.

CDR3 sequence: CASSPDLGTQETQYF. CDR3 nucleotides: TGCGCCAGCAGCCCTGATTTGGGGACCCAAGAGACCCAGTACTTC. The chain links TRBV4-3 to TRBJ2-5, with D tentatively TRBD1 or TRBD2 (5 bases each). Trimming pared 4 bases from V and 1 base from J, leaving 13 bases between. CDR1 LGHNA and CDR2 YSLEER come from the germline V gene. The CDR3 runs to 15 residues.

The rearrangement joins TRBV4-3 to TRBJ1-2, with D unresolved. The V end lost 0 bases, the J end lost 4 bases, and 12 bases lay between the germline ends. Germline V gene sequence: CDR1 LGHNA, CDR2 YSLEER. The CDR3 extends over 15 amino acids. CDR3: CASSQDSLSRYGYTF. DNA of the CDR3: TGCGCCAGCAGCCAAGATTCGCTTTCCCGCTATGGCTACACCTTC.

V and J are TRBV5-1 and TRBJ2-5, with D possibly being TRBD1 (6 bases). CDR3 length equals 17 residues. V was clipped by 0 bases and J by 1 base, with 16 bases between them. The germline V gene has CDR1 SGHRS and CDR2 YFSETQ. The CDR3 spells CASSLAGLGGVQETQYF. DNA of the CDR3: TGCGCCAGCAGCTTGGCGGGTCTAGGGGGAGTCCAAGAGACCCAGTACTTC.

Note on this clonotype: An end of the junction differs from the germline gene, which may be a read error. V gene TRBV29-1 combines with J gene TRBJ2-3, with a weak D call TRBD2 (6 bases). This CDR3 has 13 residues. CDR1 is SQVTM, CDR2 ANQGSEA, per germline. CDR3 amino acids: CSVWRGGTDSQYF. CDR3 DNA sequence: TGCAGCGTGTGGAGGGGCGGCACAGATTCGCAGTATTTT.

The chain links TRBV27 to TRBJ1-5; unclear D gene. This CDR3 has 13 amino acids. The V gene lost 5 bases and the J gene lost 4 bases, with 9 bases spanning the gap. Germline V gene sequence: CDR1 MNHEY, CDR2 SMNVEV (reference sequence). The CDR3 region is CASSRRHNQPQHF. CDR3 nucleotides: TGTGCCAGCAGTAGGAGACATAATCAGCCCCAGCATTTT.

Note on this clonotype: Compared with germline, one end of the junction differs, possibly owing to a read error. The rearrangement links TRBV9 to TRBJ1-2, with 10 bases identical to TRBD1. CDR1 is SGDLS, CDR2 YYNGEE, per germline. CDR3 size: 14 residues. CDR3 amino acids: CAGSVAGTGDGYTF. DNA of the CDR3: TGTGCCGGCAGCGTAGCCGGGACAGGGGATGGCTACACCTTC.

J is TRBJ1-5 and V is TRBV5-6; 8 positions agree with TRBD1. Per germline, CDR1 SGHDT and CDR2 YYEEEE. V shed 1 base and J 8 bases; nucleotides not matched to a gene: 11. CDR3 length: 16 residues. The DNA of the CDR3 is TGTGCCAGCAGCTTGAAAGGGGCAGGGGGCTTAGAGCCCCAGCATTTT. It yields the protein CASSLKGAGGLEPQHF.

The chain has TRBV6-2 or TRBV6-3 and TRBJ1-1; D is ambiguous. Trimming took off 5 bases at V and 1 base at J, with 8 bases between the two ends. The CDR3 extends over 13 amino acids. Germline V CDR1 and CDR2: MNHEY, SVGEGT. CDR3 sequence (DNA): TGTGCCAGCAGTCAGGCGGCGAACACTGAAGCTTTCTTT. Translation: CASSQAANTEAFF.